This TCR beta chain was sequenced during a study of chemoradiotherapy in HPV16-positive cancers. The germline gives CDR1 SGHVS, CDR2 FNYEAQ. The CDR3 covers 11 residues. Trimming removed 3 bases from V and 12 bases from J; junction bases left unmatched: 3. Measured with immunoSEQ multiplex PCR; TCRdb has only the in-frame clones, and not every one. The sample lists roughly 200 clones, less than 80% occurring once. The receptor comes from a human donor with HPV-associated anogenital cancer. This rearrangement joins TRBV7-6 to TRBJ2-7; 9 nucleotides agree with TRBD1. Sequenced here: tumor tissue, sampled from a patient who underwent chemoradiotherapy. In DNA form, the CDR3 reads TGTGCCAGCAGCTTTGAACAGGGGGCGTACTTC. Its translation is CASSFEQGAYF.